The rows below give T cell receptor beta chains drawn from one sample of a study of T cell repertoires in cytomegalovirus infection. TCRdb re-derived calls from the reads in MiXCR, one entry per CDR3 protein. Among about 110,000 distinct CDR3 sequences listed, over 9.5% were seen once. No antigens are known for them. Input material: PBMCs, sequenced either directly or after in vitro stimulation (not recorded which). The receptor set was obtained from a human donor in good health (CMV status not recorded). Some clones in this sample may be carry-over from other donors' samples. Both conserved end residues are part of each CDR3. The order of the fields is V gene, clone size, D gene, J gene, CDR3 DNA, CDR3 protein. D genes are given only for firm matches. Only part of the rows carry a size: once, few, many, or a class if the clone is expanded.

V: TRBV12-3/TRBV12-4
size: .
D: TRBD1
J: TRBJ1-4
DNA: TGTGCCAGCAGTCATGACAGGGTTAATGAAAAACTGTTTTTT
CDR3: CASSHDRVNEKLFF

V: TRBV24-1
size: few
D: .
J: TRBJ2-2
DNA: TGTGCCACCAGGGCAGATGACTTGAACACCGGGGAGCTGTTTTTT
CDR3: CATRADDLNTGELFF

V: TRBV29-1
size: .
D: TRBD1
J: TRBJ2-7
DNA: TGCAGCGTTGGGGACCCCCGGACAGGGTTTGAGATAGAGCACTTC
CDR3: CSVGDPRTGFEIEHF

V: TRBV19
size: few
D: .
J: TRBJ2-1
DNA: TGTGCCAGTAAGGGGAGGAGGTACAATGAGCAGTTCTTC
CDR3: CASKGRRYNEQFF

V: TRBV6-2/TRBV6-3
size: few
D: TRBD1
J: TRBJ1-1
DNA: TGTGCCAGCAGCATGACAGGGGGAATTGAAGAGACTGAAGCTTTCTTT
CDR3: CASSMTGGIEETEAFF

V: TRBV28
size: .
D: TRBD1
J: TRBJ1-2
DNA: TGTGCCAGCAGTTTATCTGGGACAGGTGTTAACTATGGCTACACCTTC
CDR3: CASSLSGTGVNYGYTF

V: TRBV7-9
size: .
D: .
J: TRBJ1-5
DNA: TGTGCCAGCAGCTTAGAGGGGTTTAATGGCAATCAGCCCCAGCATTTT
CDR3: CASSLEGFNGNQPQHF

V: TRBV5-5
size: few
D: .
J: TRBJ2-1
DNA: TGTGCCAGCAGCTTGGAGTCCCCCCCCTACAATGAGCAGTTCTTC
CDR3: CASSLESPPYNEQFF

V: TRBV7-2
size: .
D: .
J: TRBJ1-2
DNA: TGTGCCAGCAGCTCCGGTGGATTCCCAGGGGACTATGGCTACACCTTC
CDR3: CASSSGGFPGDYGYTF

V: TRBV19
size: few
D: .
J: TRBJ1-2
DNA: TGTGCCAGTAGTACGGACGGACTCTATGGCTACACCTTC
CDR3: CASSTDGLYGYTF

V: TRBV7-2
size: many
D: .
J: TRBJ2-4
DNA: TGTGCCAGCAGCTTAGCTGGGGGCGGGGACATTCAGTACTTC
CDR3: CASSLAGGGDIQYF

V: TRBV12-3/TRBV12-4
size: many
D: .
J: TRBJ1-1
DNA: TGTGCCAGCAGTTGGACAGTGAACACTGAAGCTTTCTTT
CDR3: CASSWTVNTEAFF

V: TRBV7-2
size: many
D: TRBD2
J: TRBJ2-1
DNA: TGTGCCAGCAGCCTAAAGGAGATCGGGAGGCCCTACAATGAGCAGTTCTTC
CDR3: CASSLKEIGRPYNEQFF